This T cell receptor beta chain appears in the sequencing data of a study of T cell responses to AZD1222 COVID-19 vaccine. The table came from immunoSEQ multiplex PCR; TCRdb's copy has only in-frame clones and leaves some out. The sample lists around 130,000 clones, 89% occurring once. The sequence came from an adult who received the AZD1222 COVID-19 vaccine. The sequenced sample was peripheral blood, obtained 28 days after the second AZD1222 dose.

The DNA of the CDR3 is TGTGCCAGCAGCGTAAGGACAGGGGGCCTCTATGGCTACACCTTC. It translates to CASSVRTGGLYGYTF. The chain links TRBV9 to TRBJ1-2, with 11 bases lining up with TRBD1. The CDR3 length is 15 residues. V trimming: 1 base; J trimming: 4 bases; junction bases outside the gene matches: 3. The germline CDR1 and CDR2 sequences are SGDLS and YYNGEE.